A selection of T cell receptor beta chains follows, all from one sample in a study of CD8+ T cells in alopecia areata. Only in-frame clones appear in the TCRdb table, and some are missing; sequencing was by immunoSEQ multiplex PCR. The sample contains 180,000 or so clones, roughly half of which appear only once. Specimen: CD8+ T cells sorted from blood, collected at approximately week 52, from a patient treated with tofacitinib. The receptors were gathered from a human donor with alopecia areata. The CDR3 runs from the conserved cysteine through the conserved F or W. A D gene is named only where the DNA matches it firmly. Clone size is given for some rows only: seen once, a few or many times, or a class if the clone is expanded.

TRBD2	14	TRBV9	TRBJ2-5	-	TGTGCCAGCAGCGTAGACGGGAGGGCAGAGACCCAGTACTTC	CASSVDGRAETQYF
-	14	TRBV4-2	TRBJ2-7	-	TGTGCCAGCAGCCAAGCCTTGGGGGCCGGTGAGCAGTACTTC	CASSQALGAGEQYF
-	15	TRBV25-1	TRBJ1-1	-	TGTGCCAGCAGTGATATGTCTGGGGGAAACACTGAAGCTTTCTTT	CASSDMSGGNTEAFF
-	13	TRBV27	TRBJ1-2	-	TGTGCCAGCAGTTTATCAGGGATCTATGGCTACACCTTC	CASSLSGIYGYTF
TRBD1	14	TRBV9	TRBJ1-5	-	TGTGCCAGCAGCGCCAAGGGGGCTAGTCAGCCCCAGCATTTT	CASSAKGASQPQHF
-	12	TRBV5-6	TRBJ1-1	-	TGTGCCAGCAGCCCGTCAGGCCTAGAAGCTTTCTTT	CASSPSGLEAFF
TRBD1	17	TRBV25-1	TRBJ2-3	-	TGTGCCAGCAGTGAATATTGGGGGACAGGGACAGCAGATACGCAGTATTTT	CASSEYWGTGTADTQYF
-	13	TRBV19	TRBJ1-1	-	TGTGCCAGTAGTACAGACGGTAACACTGAAGCTTTCTTT	CASSTDGNTEAFF
TRBD1	18	TRBV25-1	TRBJ2-6	-	TGTGCCAGCAGTGAATCGACAGGGCTGCGAGCTGGGGCCAACGTCCTGACTTTC	CASSESTGLRAGANVLTF
-	15	TRBV15	TRBJ2-7	few	TGTGCCACCAGCAGGATCCCTGGGCTAACCTACGAGCAGTACTTC	CATSRIPGLTYEQYF
TRBD1	13	TRBV18	TRBJ2-5	few	TGTGCCAGCTCCCCCGGACAGGGAGAGACCCAGTACTTC	CASSPGQGETQYF
-	13	TRBV2	TRBJ1-1	-	TGTGCCAAGAGGGCAGGATTGAACACTGAAGCTTTCTTT	CAKRAGLNTEAFF
-	14	TRBV4-2	TRBJ1-5	few	TGTGCCAGCAGCCAATCCGGGAGCAATCAGCCCCAGCATTTT	CASSQSGSNQPQHF
-	16	TRBV7-9	TRBJ2-2	-	TGTGCCAGCAGCACCCGACAGGAGGGAAGTCCCGGGGAGCTGTTTTTT	CASSTRQEGSPGELFF
-	11	TRBV5-4	TRBJ1-1	-	TGTGCCAGCAGCTTGGGCAGGGAAGCTTTCTTT	CASSLGREAFF
-	16	TRBV9	TRBJ2-3	-	TGTGCCAGCAGCTCCCAGGGGCGCCTTAGCACAGATACGCAGTATTTT	CASSSQGRLSTDTQYF
TRBD1	16	TRBV9	TRBJ2-3	-	TGTGCCAGCAGCGTCCCCGGGACAGGGGCGACAGATACGCAGTATTTT	CASSVPGTGATDTQYF
-	16	TRBV5-6	TRBJ1-6	few	TGTGCCAGCAGCCCCCCCATGGGACGGACGAATTCACCCCTCCACTTT	CASSPPMGRTNSPLHF
-	15	TRBV18	TRBJ2-1	few	TGTGCCAGCTCACGGGACGCTAGCTCCTACAATGAGCAGTTCTTC	CASSRDASSYNEQFF
TRBD1	13	TRBV5-6	TRBJ2-7	-	TGTGCCAGCAGCCCACAGGGGGCGGAGGAGCAGTACTTC	CASSPQGAEEQYF